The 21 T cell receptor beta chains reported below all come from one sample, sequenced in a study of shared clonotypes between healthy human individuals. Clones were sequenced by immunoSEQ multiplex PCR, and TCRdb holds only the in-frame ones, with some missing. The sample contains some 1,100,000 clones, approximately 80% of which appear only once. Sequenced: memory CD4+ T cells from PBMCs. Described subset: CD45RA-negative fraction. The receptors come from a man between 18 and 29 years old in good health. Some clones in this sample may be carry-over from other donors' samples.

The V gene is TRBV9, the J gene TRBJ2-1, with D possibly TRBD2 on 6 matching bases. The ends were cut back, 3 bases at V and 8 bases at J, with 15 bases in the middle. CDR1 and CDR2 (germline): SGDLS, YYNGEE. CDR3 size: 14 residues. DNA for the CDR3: TGTGCCAGCAGCGACGCTAGCGCGATGGATGAGCAGTTCTTC. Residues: CASSDASAMDEQFF.

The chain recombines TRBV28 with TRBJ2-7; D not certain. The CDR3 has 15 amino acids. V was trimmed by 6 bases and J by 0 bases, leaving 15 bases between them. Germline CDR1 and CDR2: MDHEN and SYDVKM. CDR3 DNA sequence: TGTGCCAGCAGCCGCCCGGGTATAATCTCCTACGAGCAGTACTTC. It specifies CASSRPGIISYEQYF.

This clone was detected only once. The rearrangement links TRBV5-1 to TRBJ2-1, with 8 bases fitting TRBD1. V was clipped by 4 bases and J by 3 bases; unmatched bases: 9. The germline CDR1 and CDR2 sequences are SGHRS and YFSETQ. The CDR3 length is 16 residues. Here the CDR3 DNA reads TGCGCCAGCAGCCCTGAAGGACAGGGCCACTACAATGAGCAGTTCTTC. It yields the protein CASSPEGQGHYNEQFF.

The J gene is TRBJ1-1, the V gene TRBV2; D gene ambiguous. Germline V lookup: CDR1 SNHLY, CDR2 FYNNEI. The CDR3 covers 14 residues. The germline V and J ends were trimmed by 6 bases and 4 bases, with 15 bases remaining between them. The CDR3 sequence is CASRGWEVGTEAFF. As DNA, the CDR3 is TGTGCCAGCAGGGGCTGGGAGGTCGGCACTGAAGCTTTCTTT.

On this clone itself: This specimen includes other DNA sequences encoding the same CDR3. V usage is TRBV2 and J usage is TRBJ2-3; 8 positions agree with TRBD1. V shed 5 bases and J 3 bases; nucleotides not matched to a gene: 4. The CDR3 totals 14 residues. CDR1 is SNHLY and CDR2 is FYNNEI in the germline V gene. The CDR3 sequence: CASSPGGGTDTQYF. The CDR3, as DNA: TGTGCCAGCAGTCCAGGGGGCGGAACAGATACGCAGTATTTT. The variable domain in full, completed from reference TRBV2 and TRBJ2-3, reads EPEVTQTPSHQVTQMGQEVILRCVPISNHLYFYWYRQILGQKVEFLVSFYNNEISEKSEIFDDQFSVERPDGSNFTLKIRSTKLEDSAMYFCASSPGGGTDTQYFGPGTRLTVL.

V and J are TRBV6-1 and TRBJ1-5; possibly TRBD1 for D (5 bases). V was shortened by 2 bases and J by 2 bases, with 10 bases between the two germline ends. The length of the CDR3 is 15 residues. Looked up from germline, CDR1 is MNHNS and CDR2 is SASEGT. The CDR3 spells CASSELGQGNQPQHF. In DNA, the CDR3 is TGTGCCAGCAGTGAATTGGGGCAAGGCAATCAGCCCCAGCATTTT.

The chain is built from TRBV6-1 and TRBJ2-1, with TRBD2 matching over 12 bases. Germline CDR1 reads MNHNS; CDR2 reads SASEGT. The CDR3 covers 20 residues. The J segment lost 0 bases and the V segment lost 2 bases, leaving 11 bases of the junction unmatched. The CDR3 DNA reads TGTGCCAGCAGTGAATGGACAGGGGCGACTAGCGGGAGCTCCTACAATGAGCAGTTCTTC. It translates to CASSEWTGATSGSSYNEQFF.

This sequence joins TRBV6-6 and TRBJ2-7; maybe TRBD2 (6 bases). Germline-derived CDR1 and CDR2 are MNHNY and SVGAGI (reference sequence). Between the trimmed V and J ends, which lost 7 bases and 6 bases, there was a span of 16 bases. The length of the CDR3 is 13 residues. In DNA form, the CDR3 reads TGTGCCAGCACCCAGTGGGAGGAGTTCGAGCAGTACTTC. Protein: CASTQWEEFEQYF.

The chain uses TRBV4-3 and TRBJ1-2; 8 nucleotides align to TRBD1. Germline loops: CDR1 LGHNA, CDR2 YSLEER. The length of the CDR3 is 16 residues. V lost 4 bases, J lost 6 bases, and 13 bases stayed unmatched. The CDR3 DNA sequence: TGCGCCAGCAGCCCTTCTCTGGACAGGGATTCAAATGGCTACACCTTC. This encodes CASSPSLDRDSNGYTF.

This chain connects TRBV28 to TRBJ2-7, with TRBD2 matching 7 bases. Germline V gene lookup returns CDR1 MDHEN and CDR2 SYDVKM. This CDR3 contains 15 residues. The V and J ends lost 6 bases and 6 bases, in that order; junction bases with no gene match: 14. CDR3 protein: CASRLSGNGRGEQYF. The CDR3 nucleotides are TGTGCCAGCAGACTCAGCGGGAATGGGCGAGGCGAGCAGTACTTC.

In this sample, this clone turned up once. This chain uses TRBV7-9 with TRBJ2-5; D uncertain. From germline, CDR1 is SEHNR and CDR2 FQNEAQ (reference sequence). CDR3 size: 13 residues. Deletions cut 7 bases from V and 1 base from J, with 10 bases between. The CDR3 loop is CASTWTGQETQYF. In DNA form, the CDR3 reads TGTGCCAGCACCTGGACGGGCCAAGAGACCCAGTACTTC.

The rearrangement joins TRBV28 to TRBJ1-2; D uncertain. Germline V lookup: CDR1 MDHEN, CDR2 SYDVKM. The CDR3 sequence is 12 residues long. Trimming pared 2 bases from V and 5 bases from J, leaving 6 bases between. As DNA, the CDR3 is TGTGCCAGCAGTTTAGGCAGATATGGCTACACCTTC. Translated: CASSLGRYGYTF.

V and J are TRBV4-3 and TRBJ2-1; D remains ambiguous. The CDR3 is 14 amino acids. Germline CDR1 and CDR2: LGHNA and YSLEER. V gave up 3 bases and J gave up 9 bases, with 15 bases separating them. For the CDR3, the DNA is TGCGCCAGCAGCCAGGAGCCCTCTGACGGTGAGCAGTTCTTC. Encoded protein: CASSQEPSDGEQFF.

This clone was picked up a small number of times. CDR3 sequence: CASSPETRAFF. For the CDR3, the DNA is TGTGCCAGCTCACCAGAGACAAGAGCTTTCTTT. V is TRBV18 and J is TRBJ1-1, with D hard to call. CDR3 length equals 11 residues. V lost 2 bases, J lost 10 bases, and 8 bases lay in between. The germline V gene encodes CDR1 KGHSH and CDR2 LQKENI.

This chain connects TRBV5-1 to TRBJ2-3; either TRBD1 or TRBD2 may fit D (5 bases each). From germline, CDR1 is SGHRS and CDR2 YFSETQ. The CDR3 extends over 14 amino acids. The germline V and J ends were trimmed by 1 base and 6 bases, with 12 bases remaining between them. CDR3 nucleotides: TGCGCCAGCAGCTTGTTCGGGGCCCAGGATACGCAGTATTTT. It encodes CASSLFGAQDTQYF.

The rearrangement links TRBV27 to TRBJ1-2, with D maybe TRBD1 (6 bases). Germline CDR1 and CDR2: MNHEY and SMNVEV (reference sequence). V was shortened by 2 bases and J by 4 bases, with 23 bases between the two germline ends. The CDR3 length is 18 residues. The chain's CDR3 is CASSLRADLRRGSYGYTF. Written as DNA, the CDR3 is TGTGCCAGCAGTTTAAGGGCGGACCTCCGGAGGGGGAGCTATGGCTACACCTTC.

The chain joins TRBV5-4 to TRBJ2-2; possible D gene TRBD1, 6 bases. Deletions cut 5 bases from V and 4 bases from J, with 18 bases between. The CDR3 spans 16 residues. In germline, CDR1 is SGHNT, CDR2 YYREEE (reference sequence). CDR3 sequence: CASSLGGAESTGELFF. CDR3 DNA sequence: TGTGCCAGCAGTCTTGGGGGCGCTGAGTCCACCGGGGAGCTGTTTTTT.

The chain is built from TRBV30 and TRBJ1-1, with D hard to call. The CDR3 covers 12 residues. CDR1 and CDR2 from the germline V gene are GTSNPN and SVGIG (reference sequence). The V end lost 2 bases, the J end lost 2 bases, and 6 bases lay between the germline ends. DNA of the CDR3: TGTGCCTGGAGTCCCCGAAACACTGAAGCTTTCTTT. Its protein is CAWSPRNTEAFF. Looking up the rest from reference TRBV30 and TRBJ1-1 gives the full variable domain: SQTIHQWPATLVQPVGSPLSLECTVEGTSNPNLYWYRQAAGRGLQLLFYSVGIGQISSEVPQNLSASRPQDRQFILSSKKLLLSDSGFYLCAWSPRNTEAFFGQGTRLTVV.

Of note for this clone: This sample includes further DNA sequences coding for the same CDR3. The CDR3 bases are TGTGCCAGCAGTGGCAGCACAGATACGCAGTATTTT. It encodes CASSGSTDTQYF. The chain has TRBV6-1 and TRBJ2-3; D not resolved. V lost 4 bases, J lost 0 bases, and 2 bases lay in between. CDR3 size: 12 residues. The germline CDR1 and CDR2 sequences are MNHNS and SASEGT.

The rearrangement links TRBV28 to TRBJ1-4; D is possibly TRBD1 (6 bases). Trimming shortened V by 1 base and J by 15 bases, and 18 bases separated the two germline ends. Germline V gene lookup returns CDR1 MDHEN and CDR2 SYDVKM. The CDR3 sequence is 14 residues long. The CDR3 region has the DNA TGTGCCAGCAGTTTATCCCTCCCGACAGGCCAGGTGTTTTTT. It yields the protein CASSLSLPTGQVFF.

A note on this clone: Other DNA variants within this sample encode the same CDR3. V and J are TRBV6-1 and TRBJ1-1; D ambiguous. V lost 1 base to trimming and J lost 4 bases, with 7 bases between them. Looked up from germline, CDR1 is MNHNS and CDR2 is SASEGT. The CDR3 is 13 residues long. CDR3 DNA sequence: TGTGCCAGCAGTGAAGATGGGTTCACTGAAGCTTTCTTT. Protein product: CASSEDGFTEAFF.